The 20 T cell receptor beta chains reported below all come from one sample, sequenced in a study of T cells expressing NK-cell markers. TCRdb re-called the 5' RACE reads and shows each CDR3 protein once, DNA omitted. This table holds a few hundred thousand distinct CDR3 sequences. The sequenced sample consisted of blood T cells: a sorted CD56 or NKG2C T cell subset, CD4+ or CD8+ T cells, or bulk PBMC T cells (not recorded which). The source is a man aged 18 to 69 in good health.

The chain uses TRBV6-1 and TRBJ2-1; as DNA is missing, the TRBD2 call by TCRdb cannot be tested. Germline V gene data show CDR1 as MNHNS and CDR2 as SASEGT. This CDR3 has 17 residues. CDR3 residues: CASSRQLAGGIYNEQFF.

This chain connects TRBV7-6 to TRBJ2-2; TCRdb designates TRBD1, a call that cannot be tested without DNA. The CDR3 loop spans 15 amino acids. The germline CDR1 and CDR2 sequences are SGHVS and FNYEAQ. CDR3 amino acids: CASSVGPTNTGELFF.

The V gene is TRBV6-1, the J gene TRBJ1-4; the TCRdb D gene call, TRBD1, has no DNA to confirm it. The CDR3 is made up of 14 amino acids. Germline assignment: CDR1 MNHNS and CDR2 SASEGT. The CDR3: CASSPGGTFKKLFF.

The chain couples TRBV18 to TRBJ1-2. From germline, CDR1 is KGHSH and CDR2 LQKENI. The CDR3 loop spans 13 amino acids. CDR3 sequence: CASSRQSGYGYTF.

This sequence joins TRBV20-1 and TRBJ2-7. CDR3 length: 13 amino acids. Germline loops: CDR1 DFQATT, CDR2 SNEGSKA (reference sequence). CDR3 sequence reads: CSARTGRSYEQYF.

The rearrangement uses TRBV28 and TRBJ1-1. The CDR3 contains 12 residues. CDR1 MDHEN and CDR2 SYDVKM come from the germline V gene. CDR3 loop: CASSSSAGRAFF.

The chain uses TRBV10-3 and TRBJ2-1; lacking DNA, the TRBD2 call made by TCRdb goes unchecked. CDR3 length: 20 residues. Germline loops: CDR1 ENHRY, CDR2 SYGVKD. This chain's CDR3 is CAISDPVPGLAGGYYNEQFF.

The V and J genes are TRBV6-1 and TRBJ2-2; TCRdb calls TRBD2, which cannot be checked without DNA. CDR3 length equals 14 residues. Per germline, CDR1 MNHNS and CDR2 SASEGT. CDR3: CASWGLADRGELFF.

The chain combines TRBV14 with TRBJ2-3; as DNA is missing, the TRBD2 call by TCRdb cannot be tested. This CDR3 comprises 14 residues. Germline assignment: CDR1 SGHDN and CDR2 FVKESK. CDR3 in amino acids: CASSRTRGTDTQYF.

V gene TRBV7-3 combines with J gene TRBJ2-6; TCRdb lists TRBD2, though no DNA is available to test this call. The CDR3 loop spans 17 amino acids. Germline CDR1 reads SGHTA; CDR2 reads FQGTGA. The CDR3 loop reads CASSLTYSPAGANVLTF.

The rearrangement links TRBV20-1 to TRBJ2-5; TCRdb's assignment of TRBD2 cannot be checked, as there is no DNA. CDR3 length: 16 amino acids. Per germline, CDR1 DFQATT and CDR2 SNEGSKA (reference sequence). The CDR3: CSARGRVQRGQETQYF.

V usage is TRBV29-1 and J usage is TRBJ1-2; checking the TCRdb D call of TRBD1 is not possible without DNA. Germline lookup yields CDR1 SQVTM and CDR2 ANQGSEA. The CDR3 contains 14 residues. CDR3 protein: CSVIGTGGFYGYTF.

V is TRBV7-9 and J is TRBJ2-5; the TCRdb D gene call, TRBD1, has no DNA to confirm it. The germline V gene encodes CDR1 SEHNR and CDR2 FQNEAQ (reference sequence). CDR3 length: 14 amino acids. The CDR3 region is CASSRRTGKETQYF.

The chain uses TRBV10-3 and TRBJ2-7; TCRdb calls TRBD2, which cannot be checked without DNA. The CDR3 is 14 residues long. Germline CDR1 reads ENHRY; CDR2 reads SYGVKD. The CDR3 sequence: CAISSGTSTYEQYF.

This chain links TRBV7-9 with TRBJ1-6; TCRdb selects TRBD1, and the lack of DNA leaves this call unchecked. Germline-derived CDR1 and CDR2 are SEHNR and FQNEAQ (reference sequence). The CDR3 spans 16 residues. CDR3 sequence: CASSLAAGANNSPLHF. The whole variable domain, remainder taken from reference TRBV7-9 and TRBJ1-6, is DTGVSQNPRHKITKRGQNVTFRCDPISEHNRLYWYRQTLGQGPEFLTYFQNEAQLEKSRLLSDRFSAERPKGSFSTLEIQRTEQGDSAMYLCASSLAAGANNSPLHFGNGTRLTVT.

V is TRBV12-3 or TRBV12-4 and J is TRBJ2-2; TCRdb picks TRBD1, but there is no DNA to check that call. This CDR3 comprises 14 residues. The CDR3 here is CASSPLGRTGELFF.

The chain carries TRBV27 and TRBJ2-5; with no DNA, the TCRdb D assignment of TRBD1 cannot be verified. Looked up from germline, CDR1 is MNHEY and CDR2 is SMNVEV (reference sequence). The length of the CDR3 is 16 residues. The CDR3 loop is CASSLRGRGGKETQYF.

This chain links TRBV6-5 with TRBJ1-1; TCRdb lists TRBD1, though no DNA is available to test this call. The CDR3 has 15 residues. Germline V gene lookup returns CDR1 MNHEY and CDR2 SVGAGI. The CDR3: CASSYSGQGAAEAFF.

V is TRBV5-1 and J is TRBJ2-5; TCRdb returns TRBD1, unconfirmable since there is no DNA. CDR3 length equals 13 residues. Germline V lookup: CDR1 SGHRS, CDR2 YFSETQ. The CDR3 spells CASSSRDRETQYF.

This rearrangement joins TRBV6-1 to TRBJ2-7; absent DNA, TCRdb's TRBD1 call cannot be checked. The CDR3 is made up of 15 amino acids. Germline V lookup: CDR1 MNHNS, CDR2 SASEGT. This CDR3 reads CASLRPGTATYEQYF.